The following is a T cell receptor (beta chain) sequence with its context. Its antigen is undetermined. Repertoires were generated with immunoSEQ multiplex PCR, while TCRdb's copy carries only in-frame clones and drops some. Among about 170,000 clones listed, about 89% were seen once. This entry belongs to a study of T cell responses to AZD1222 COVID-19 vaccine. Study-level information: Combined were second doses at about 4 or about 12 weeks.

General study results and limits: Vaccine-associated CD4 TCRs ranged over spike, dominating at 160-218 and 743-854. Females made up more of the donors, who were largely white British, and clonal diversity may have come out too low. No repertoire was sampled before or during the peak T cell response, only after it.

Germline V gene data show CDR1 as MNHEY and CDR2 as SVGAGI. The CDR3 sequence is 13 residues long. V was shortened by 6 bases and J by 6 bases, with 15 bases between the two germline ends. The sample was peripheral blood, taken on day 0 of AZD1222 vaccination. V gene TRBV6-5 combines with J gene TRBJ2-7; D is uncertain. The source of this sequence is an adult in good health. CDR3 nucleotides: TGTGCCAGCAGCCGAAGTGGGGTGTCCGAGCAGTACGTC. Translation gives CASSRSGVSEQYV.